This T cell receptor (beta chain) was identified in a study of blood T cells in healthy people across ages. Study-level points and caveats: Naive CD4+ cell counts and diversity both ran higher in long-lived than in aged donors. CMV status of donors was unknown, possibly confounding expanded clonotype changes.

Sample donors were healthy Caucasian individuals that came from Russia, aged roughly 6 to 95. Each donor gave 9 to 10 milliliters of peripheral blood. Concerning this clonotype: Its antigen is unidentified.

V gave up 0 bases and J gave up 2 bases; unmatched junction bases: 4. Per the germline V gene, CDR1 is MNHEY and CDR2 is SVGEGT. CDR3 length equals 15 residues. Combining a sample-barcoded 5' primer with a J-beta primer mix, a second PCR ran for about 7 to 11 cycles. TCRdb re-called the 5' RACE reads with MiXCR, one entry per CDR3 protein. Altogether 1.5 million to 2 million distinct CDR3 sequences are present, roughly 27% being singletons, with the ten largest covering 7% to 9%. This TCR came from a woman under 40 in good health. Sequencing was done on a sample of blood. The V call is TRBV6-2 or TRBV6-3, the J call TRBJ2-7, with 7 nucleotides matching TRBD1. In DNA, the CDR3 is TGTGCCAGCAGTTACTCGAGGGACAGACCCTACGAGCAGTACTTC. Its translation: CASSYSRDRPYEQYF.